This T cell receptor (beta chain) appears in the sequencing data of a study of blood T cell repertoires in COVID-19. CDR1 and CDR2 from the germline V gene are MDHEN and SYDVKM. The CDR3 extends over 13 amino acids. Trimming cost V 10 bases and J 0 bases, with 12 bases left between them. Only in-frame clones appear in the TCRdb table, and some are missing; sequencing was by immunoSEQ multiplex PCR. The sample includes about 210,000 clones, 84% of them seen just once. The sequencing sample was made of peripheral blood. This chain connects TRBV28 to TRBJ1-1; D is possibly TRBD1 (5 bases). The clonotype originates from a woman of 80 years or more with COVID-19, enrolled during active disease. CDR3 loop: CANSQGMNTEAFF. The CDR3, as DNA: TGTGCCAATTCGCAGGGCATGAACACTGAAGCTTTCTTT.